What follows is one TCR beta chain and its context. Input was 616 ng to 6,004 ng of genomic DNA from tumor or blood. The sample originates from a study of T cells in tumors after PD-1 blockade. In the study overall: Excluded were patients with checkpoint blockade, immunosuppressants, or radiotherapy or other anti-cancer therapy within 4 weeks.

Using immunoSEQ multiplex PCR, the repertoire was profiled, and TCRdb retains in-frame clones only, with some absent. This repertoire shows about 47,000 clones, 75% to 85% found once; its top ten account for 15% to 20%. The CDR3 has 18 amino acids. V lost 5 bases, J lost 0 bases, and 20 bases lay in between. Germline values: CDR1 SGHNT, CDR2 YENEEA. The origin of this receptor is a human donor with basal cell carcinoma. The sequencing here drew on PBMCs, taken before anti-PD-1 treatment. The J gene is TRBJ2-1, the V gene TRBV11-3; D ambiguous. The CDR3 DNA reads TGTGCCAGCAGCCGCAGTAGATCCCTTATTAGCTCCTACAATGAGCAGTTCTTC. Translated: CASSRSRSLISSYNEQFF. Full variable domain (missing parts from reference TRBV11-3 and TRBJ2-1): EAGVVQSPRYKIIEKKQPVAFWCNPISGHNTLYWYLQNLGQGPELLIRYENEEAVDDSQLPKDRFSAERLKGVDSTLKIQPAELGDSAVYLCASSRSRSLISSYNEQFFGPGTRLTVL.